This TCR beta chain was captured by sequencing in a study of blood T cell repertoires in COVID-19. The overall study: Sites across the United States, Italy and Spain contributed samples from acute and convalescent COVID-19. PBMCs, B-cell-depleted T cells, or T cells were the source of the cDNA or gDNA that made up the material.

CDR3 length equals 15 residues. Germline V gives CDR1 MDHEN, CDR2 SYDVKM. Trimming took off 5 bases at V and 10 bases at J, with 22 bases between the two ends. Original analysis: Estimation of nucleated cell counts relied on the amplification of reference gene primers. Sequencing was performed with immunoSEQ multiplex PCR; in TCRdb, only in-frame clones are kept and a portion is missing. That table supplies the V and J calls and clone size; D and trimming were determined from the DNA. This repertoire shows about 300,000 clones, 85% found once; its top ten account for 13%. The chain is built from TRBV28 and TRBJ2-3; D is undetermined. Sequenced: peripheral blood. The clonotype comes from a human donor in a cohort sampled during active COVID-19. As DNA, the CDR3 is TGTGCCAGCAGTCTCAGTCCCGCCGCAGGATTCGCGCAGTATTTT. Its protein is CASSLSPAAGFAQYF.